Below, 3 T cell receptor beta chains from the same sample are listed, as sequenced in a study of T cell responses to AZD1222 COVID-19 vaccine. Assay: immunoSEQ multiplex PCR; the TCRdb copy retains only in-frame clones and omits some. The repertoire has about 97,000 clones, around 89% of them found once; the top ten carry 6% to 8%. The source material was peripheral blood, sampled on day 0 of AZD1222 vaccination. The source is an adult in good health.

The genes are TRBV5-4 and TRBJ1-6; 10 bases line up with TRBD1. Trimming took 0 bases from V and 14 from J; bases not matched to a gene: 8. CDR3 length: 15 amino acids. From germline, CDR1 is SGHNT and CDR2 YYREEE (reference sequence). The CDR3: CASSLAGDRGQSLHF. Written as DNA, the CDR3 is TGTGCCAGCAGCTTGGCCGGCGACAGGGGGCAATCCCTCCACTTT.

This chain links TRBV24-1 with TRBJ1-6, with a tentative D call TRBD1 (5 bases). V was cut by 3 bases and J by 7 bases, with 18 bases left in between. This CDR3 has 17 residues. CDR1 and CDR2 (germline): KGHDR, SFDVKD. CDR3 sequence (DNA): TGTGCCACCAGTGATCCGGCAGGGTACCGGTCAAATTCACCCCTCCACTTT. Encoded protein: CATSDPAGYRSNSPLHF.

The rearrangement uses TRBV2 and TRBJ1-4, with D possibly being TRBD1 (5 bases). There are 13 residues in the CDR3. V was cut by 6 bases and J by 0 bases, with 5 bases left in between. From germline, CDR1 is SNHLY and CDR2 FYNNEI. The CDR3 spells CASRGATNEKLFF. The CDR3 region has the DNA TGTGCCAGCAGGGGGGCAACTAATGAAAAACTGTTTTTT.